This TCR beta chain comes out of a study of shared clonotypes between healthy human individuals. Germline V gives CDR1 SEHNR, CDR2 FQNEAQ (reference sequence). The CDR3 is 14 amino acids. Trimming left V 2 bases short and J 2 bases short, with 4 bases between. Data came from immunoSEQ multiplex PCR; TCRdb stores just in-frame clones and leaves some out. The table shows some 2.3 million clones, with just over 90% occurring only once. Regarding the study as a whole: Non-shared clonotypes had lower generation probabilities than those shared by all four donors. Only blood samples were collected, and tissue repertoires likely differ. Naive subsets tended to show greater estimated richness than memory subsets.

Details on this clone: The antigen remains undetermined. Different DNA sequences within this sample yield the same CDR3.

Sequencing input: naive CD4+ T cells from PBMCs. Documented subset: CD45RA+ positively selected. This chain links TRBV7-9 with TRBJ2-6; no definite D call. This TCR was recovered from a man in his late teens or twenties in good health. Some clones in this sample may be carry-over from other donors' samples. The chain's CDR3 is CASSLSAGANVLTF. CDR3 sequence (DNA): TGTGCCAGCAGCTTATCAGCTGGGGCCAACGTCCTGACTTTC.